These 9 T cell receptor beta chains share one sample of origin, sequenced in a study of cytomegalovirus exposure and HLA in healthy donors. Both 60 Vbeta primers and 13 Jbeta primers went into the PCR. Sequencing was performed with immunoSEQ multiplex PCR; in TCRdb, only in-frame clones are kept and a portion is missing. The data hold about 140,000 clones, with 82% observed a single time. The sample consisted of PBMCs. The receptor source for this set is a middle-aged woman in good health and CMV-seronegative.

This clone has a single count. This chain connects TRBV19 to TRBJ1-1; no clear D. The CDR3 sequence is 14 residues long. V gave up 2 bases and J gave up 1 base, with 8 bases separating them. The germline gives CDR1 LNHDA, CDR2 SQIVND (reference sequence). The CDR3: CASSIREWNTEAFF. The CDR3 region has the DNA TGTGCCAGTAGTATACGGGAGTGGAACACTGAAGCTTTCTTT. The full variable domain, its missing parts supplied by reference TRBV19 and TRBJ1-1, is DGGITQSPKYLFRKEGQNVTLSCEQNLNHDAMYWYRQDPGQGLRLIYYSQIVNDFQKGDIAEGYSVSREKKESFPLTVTSAQKNPTAFYLCASSIREWNTEAFFGQGTRLTVV.

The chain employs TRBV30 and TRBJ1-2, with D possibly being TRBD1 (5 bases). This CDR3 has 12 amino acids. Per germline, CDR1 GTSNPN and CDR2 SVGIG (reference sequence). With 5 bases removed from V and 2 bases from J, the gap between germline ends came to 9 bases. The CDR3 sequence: CAWVRGNYGYTF. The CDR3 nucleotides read TGTGCCTGGGTTCGGGGGAACTATGGCTACACCTTC.

CDR3 coding DNA: TGTGCCAGCAGCCGTACCCCCTCAGGCGAGCAGTACTTC. Residues: CASSRTPSGEQYF. The chain carries TRBV11-2 and TRBJ2-7, with no clear D. CDR3 length: 13 residues. Trimming left V 5 bases short and J 6 bases short, with 14 bases between. Looked up from germline, CDR1 is SGHAT and CDR2 is FQNNGV.

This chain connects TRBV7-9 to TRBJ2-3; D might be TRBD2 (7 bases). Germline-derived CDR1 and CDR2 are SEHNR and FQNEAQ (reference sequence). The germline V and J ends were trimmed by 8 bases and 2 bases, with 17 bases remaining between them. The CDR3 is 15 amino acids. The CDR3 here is CASGGARGYTDTQYF. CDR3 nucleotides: TGTGCCAGCGGGGGGGCTCGTGGGTACACAGATACGCAGTATTTT.

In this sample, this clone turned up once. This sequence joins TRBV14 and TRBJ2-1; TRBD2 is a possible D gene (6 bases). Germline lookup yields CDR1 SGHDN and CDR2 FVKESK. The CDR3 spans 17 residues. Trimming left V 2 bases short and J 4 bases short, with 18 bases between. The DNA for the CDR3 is TGTGCCAGCAGCCAACCCCTGACTAGACGATCTTACAATGAGCAGTTCTTC. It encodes CASSQPLTRRSYNEQFF.

The CDR3 loop reads CAWSPLAEPQYF. In nucleotides, the CDR3 is TGTGCCTGGAGTCCATTAGCGGAGCCGCAGTATTTT. The chain is built from TRBV30 and TRBJ2-3, with D perhaps TRBD2 (6 bases). Germline V gene lookup returns CDR1 GTSNPN and CDR2 SVGIG (reference sequence). The CDR3 sequence is 12 residues long. V was trimmed by 2 bases and J by 10 bases, leaving 13 bases between them.

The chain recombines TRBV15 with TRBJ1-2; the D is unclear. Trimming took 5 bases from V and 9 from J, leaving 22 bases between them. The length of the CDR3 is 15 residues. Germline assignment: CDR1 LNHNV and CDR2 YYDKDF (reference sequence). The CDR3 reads CATSGGNSIGSRYTF. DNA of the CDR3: TGTGCCACCAGCGGCGGTAATTCCATAGGGAGCCGCTACACCTTC.

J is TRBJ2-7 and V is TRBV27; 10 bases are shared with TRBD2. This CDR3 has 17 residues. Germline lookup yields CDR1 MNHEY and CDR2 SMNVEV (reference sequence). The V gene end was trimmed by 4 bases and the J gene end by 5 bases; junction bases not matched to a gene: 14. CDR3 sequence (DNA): TGTGCCAGCAGTTCCTACTTGACTAGCGGGCACCTAAACGAGCAGTACTTC. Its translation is CASSSYLTSGHLNEQYF.

CDR3 region: CASSLSPTNTGELFF. The CDR3 bases are TGTGCCAGCAGCTTATCGCCTACGAACACCGGGGAGCTGTTTTTT. The chain carries TRBV7-9 and TRBJ2-2; the D is unclear. The CDR3 extends over 15 amino acids. From germline, CDR1 is SEHNR and CDR2 FQNEAQ (reference sequence). V was shortened by 2 bases and J by 0 bases, with 7 bases between the two germline ends.